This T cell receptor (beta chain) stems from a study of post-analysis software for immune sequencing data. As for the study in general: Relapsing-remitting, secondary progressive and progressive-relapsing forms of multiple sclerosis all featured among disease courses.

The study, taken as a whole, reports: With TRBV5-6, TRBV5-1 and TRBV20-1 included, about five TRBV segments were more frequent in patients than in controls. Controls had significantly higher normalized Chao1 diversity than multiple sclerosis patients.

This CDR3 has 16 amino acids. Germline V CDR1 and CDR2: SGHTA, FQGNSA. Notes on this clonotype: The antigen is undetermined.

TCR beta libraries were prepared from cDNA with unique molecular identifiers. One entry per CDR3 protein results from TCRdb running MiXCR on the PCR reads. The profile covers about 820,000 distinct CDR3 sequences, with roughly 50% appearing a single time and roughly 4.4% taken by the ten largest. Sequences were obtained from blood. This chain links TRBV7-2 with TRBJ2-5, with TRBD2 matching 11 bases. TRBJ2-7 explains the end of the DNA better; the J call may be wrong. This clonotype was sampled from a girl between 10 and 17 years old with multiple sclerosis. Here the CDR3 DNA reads TGTGCCAGCAGCATCCCGGGACTAGCGGCCGTCAACGAGCAGTACTTC. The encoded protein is CASSIPGLAAVNEQYF.